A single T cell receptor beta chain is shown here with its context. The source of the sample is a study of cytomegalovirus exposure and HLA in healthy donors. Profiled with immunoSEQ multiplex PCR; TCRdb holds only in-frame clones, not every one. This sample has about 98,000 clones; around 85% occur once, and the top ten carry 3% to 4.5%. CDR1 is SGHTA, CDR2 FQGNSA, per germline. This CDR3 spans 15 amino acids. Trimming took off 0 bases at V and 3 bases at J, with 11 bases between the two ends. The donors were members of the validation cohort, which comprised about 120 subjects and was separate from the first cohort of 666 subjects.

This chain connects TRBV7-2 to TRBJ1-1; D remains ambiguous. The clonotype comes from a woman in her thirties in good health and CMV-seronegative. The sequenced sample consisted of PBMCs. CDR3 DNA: TGTGCCAGCAGCTTAGCCCGGGCGGAGGACACTGAAGCTTTCTTT. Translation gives CASSLARAEDTEAFF.